A selection of T cell receptor beta chains follows, all from one sample in a study of T cell responses to AZD1222 COVID-19 vaccine. Using immunoSEQ multiplex PCR, the repertoire was profiled, and TCRdb retains in-frame clones only, with some absent. The sample holds about 150,000 clones; under 95% are singletons and the top ten take 18%. Sequenced material: peripheral blood, taken on day 0 of AZD1222 vaccination. The receptors stem from an adult in good health. Both conserved end residues are part of each CDR3. Fields, in order: J gene, V gene, CDR3 protein.

J: TRBJ1-1; V: TRBV6-2/TRBV6-3; CDR3: CASSLLGGTNTEAFF
J: TRBJ2-7; V: TRBV7-6; CDR3: CASSLGTSGGLYEQYF
J: TRBJ2-7; V: TRBV5-6; CDR3: CASSNRDSNIYEQYF
J: TRBJ2-3; V: TRBV2; CDR3: CASSEYRSPGRSTDTQYF
J: TRBJ2-7; V: TRBV4-3; CDR3: CASSQTSGGSYEQYF
J: TRBJ2-3; V: TRBV7-3; CDR3: CASSLLAASTDTQYF
J: TRBJ1-6; V: TRBV28; CDR3: CASDTTGDPSPLHF
J: TRBJ1-1; V: TRBV6-2/TRBV6-3; CDR3: CASSWDTWVTEAFF
J: TRBJ1-1; V: TRBV6-1; CDR3: CASSDFRDARPFF
J: TRBJ1-2; V: TRBV5-1; CDR3: CASRHTGTDPRGYGYTF
J: TRBJ1-6; V: TRBV27; CDR3: CASSFRAGGVNSPLHF
J: TRBJ1-4; V: TRBV3-1/TRBV3-2; CDR3: CASSLGKGVANEKLFF
J: TRBJ1-2; V: TRBV6-5; CDR3: CASSYSVGSGYGYTF
J: TRBJ1-1; V: TRBV19; CDR3: CASSISGQIEAFF
J: TRBJ2-3; V: TRBV24-1; CDR3: CATGSLTPGDTQYF
J: TRBJ2-1; V: TRBV7-9; CDR3: CASSPGQPTGYEQFF
J: TRBJ1-1; V: TRBV5-4; CDR3: CASSLVSSLNTEAFF
J: TRBJ1-5; V: TRBV19; CDR3: CASGQNQPQHF
J: TRBJ2-7; V: TRBV5-1; CDR3: CASSLQVAGAHEQYF
J: TRBJ1-5; V: TRBV4-1; CDR3: CASSPGSPGQPQHF
J: TRBJ1-2; V: TRBV19; CDR3: CASSRRTGLYGYTF
J: TRBJ2-7; V: TRBV6-4; CDR3: CASSVFVQYF
J: TRBJ2-2; V: TRBV7-9; CDR3: CASSYNTGELFF
J: TRBJ2-7; V: TRBV19; CDR3: CASSPTGGSYEQYF
J: TRBJ1-1; V: TRBV10-2; CDR3: CASSDRLENTEAFF
J: TRBJ1-1; V: TRBV9; CDR3: CASSGGSDGNTEAFF
J: TRBJ1-1; V: TRBV2; CDR3: CASNQDRERTEAFF
J: TRBJ1-1; V: TRBV30; CDR3: CAWGSGQGAFF
J: TRBJ2-1; V: TRBV27; CDR3: CASHWSGGANEQFF
J: TRBJ2-7; V: TRBV4-2; CDR3: CASSQDRAEQYF
J: TRBJ2-3; V: TRBV7-9; CDR3: CASSTTSGQGRGTQYF
J: TRBJ1-6; V: TRBV7-9; CDR3: CASSLMGVGGRDSPLHF
J: TRBJ1-6; V: TRBV4-1; CDR3: CASSHGTDRGRIIYSPLHF
J: TRBJ2-2; V: TRBV24-1; CDR3: CATSDRLASGSLATGELFF
J: TRBJ1-2; V: TRBV6-5; CDR3: CASSIWTGQGYTF
J: TRBJ1-2; V: TRBV6-5; CDR3: CASSYTGGVGYTF
J: TRBJ1-2; V: TRBV7-9; CDR3: CASSFTGGEHYGYTF
J: TRBJ2-7; V: TRBV5-1; CDR3: CASSLVLVGTVSYEQYF
J: TRBJ1-6; V: TRBV10-2; CDR3: CASSAPSYNSPLHF
J: TRBJ1-1; V: TRBV7-9; CDR3: CASSLDALPGTEAFF
J: TRBJ1-5; V: TRBV16; CDR3: CASSQGTVNQPQHF
J: TRBJ2-7; V: TRBV6-2/TRBV6-3; CDR3: CASSYAGGNEQYF
J: TRBJ2-1; V: TRBV9; CDR3: CASSARPGTGRDEQFF
J: TRBJ2-3; V: TRBV7-9; CDR3: CASSPGWDPTPDTQYF
J: TRBJ1-5; V: TRBV6-5; CDR3: CASSPTRQGAQPQHF
J: TRBJ1-1; V: TRBV11-2; CDR3: CASSLAGGGTEAFF
J: TRBJ1-1; V: TRBV9; CDR3: CASSPEHTEAFF
J: TRBJ1-2; V: TRBV2; CDR3: CARTLPGSYGYTF
J: TRBJ1-4; V: TRBV27; CDR3: CASSFRPTATNEKLFF
J: TRBJ2-7; V: TRBV9; CDR3: CASSVVGTTQAEQYF
J: TRBJ1-5; V: TRBV2; CDR3: CASRTRSNQPQHF
J: TRBJ1-2; V: TRBV2; CDR3: CASSLQGAQYGYTF
J: TRBJ1-2; V: TRBV7-9; CDR3: CASRGTTGEGYGYTF
J: TRBJ2-1; V: TRBV29-1; CDR3: CSVEGAFSYNEQFF
J: TRBJ1-1; V: TRBV3-1/TRBV3-2; CDR3: CASSQSVTNTEAFF